Below are 2 T cell receptor beta chains sequenced from a single sample in a study of CD8+CD57+ T cells in acquired aplastic anemia. Investigators profiled TCR beta VDJ and CDR3 from genomic DNA template. Each CDR3 protein gets one entry after TCRdb re-called the reads with MiXCR. The data show 160,000 or so distinct CDR3 sequences, roughly two thirds seen once. An expansion of CD8+CD57+ cells by flow cytometry had been shown in patients chosen for sequencing. Sequencing was done on a sample of sorted CD4+, CD8+, or CD8+CD57+ T cells (not recorded which) from PBMCs. The source is a human donor with aplastic anemia.

The J gene is TRBJ2-7, the V gene TRBV10-3, with 14 bases matching TRBD2. The CDR3 has 17 residues. Trimming removed 6 bases from V and 6 bases from J; junction bases left unmatched: 13. Germline assignment: CDR1 ENHRY and CDR2 SYGVKD. The CDR3 DNA reads as TGTGCCATCAGGGATCCGGGACTAGCGGGAGCAGGCGCCGAGCAGTACTTC. Amino acids: CAIRDPGLAGAGAEQYF.

As concerns this clonotype: At one of its ends the junction is not consistent with the germline gene, which may arise from a read error. The chain carries TRBV20-1 and TRBJ1-2; D unresolved. Looked up from germline, CDR1 is DFQATT and CDR2 is SNEGSKA (reference sequence). The CDR3 totals 12 residues. CDR3: CSAGDWNYGYTF. DNA of the CDR3: TGCAGTGCTGGAGACTGGAACTATGGCTACACCTTC.